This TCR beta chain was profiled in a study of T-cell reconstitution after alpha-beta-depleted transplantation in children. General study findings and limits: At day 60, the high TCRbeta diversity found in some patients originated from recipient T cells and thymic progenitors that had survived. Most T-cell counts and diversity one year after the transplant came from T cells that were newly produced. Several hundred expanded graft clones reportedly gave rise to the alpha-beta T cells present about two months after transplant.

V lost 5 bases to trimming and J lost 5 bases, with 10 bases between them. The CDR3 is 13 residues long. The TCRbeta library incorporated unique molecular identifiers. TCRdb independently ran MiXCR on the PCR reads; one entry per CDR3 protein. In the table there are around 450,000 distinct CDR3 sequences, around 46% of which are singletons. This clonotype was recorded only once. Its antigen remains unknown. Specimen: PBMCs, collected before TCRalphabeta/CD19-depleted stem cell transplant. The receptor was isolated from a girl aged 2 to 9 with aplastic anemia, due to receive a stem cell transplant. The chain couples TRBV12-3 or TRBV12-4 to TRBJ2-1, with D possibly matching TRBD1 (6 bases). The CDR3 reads CASSPRTDNEQFF. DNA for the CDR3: TGTGCCAGCAGTCCCCGGACAGACAATGAGCAGTTCTTC.